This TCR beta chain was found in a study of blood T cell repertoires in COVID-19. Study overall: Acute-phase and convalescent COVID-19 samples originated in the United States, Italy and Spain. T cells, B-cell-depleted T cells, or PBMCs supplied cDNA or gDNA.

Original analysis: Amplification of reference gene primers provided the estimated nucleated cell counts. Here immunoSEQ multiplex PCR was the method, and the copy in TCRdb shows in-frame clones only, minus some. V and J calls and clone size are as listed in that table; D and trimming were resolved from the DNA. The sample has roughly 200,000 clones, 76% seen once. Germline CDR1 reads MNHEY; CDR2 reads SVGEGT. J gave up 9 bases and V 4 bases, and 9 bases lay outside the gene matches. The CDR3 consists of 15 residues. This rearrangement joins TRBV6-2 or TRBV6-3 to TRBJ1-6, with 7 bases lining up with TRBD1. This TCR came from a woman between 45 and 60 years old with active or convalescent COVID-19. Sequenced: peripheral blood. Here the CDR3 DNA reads TGTGCCAGCAGTTGGAGGACAGGAGGGAGTTCACCCCTCCACTTT. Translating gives CASSWRTGGSSPLHF.